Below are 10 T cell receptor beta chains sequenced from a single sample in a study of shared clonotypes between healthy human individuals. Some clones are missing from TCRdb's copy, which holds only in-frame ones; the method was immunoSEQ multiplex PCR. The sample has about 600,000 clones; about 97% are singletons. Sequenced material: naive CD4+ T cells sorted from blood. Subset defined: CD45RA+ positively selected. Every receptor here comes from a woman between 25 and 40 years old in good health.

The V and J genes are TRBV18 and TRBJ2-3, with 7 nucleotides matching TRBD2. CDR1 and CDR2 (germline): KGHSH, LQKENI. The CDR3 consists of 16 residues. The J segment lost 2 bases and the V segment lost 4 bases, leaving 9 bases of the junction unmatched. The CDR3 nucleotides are TGTGCCAGCTCACGGACTAGTACTAGAAACACAGATACGCAGTATTTT. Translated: CASSRTSTRNTDTQYF.

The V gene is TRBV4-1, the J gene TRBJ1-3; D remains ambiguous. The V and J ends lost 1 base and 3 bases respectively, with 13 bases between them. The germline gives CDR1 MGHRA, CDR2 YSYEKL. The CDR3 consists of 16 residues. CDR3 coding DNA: TGCGCCAGCAGCCAAGGAGGTGCTACGATTGGAAACACCATATATTTT. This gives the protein CASSQGGATIGNTIYF.

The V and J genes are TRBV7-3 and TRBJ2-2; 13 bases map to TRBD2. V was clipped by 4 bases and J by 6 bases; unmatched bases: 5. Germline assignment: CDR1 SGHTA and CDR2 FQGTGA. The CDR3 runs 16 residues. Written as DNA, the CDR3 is TGTGCCAGCAGCTCCGGGGGACTAGCGGGGTCCGGGGAGCTGTTTTTT. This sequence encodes CASSSGGLAGSGELFF.

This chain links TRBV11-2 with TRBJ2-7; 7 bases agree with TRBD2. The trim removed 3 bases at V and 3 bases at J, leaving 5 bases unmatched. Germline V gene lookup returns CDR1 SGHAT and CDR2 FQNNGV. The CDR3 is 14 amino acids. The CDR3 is CASSFQTSYYEQYF. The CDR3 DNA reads TGTGCCAGCAGCTTCCAGACTAGCTACTACGAGCAGTACTTC.

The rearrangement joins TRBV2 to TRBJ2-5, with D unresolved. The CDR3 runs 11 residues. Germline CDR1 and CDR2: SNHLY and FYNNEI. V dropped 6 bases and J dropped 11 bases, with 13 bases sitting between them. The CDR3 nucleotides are TGTGCCAGCAGCGTTTTCGGAGAGCAGTACTTC. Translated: CASSVFGEQYF.

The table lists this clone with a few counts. CDR3 bases: TGTGCAAGTCGCTTGGGGTTTTGCTATGGCTACACCTTC. It is translated as CASRLGFCYGYTF. The chain couples TRBV12-2 to TRBJ1-2. TRBV12-2 is termed a pseudogene. This CDR3 region has 13 residues.

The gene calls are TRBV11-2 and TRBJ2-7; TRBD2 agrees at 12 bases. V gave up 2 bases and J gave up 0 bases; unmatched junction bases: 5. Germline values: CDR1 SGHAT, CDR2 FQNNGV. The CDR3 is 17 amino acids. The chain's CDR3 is CASSLRTSGAYSYEQYF. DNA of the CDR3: TGTGCCAGCAGCTTACGGACTAGCGGGGCATACTCCTACGAGCAGTACTTC.

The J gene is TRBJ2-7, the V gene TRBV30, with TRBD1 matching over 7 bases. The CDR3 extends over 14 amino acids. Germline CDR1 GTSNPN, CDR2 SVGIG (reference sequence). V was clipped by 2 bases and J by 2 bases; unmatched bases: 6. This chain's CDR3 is CAWSRDSSPYEQYF. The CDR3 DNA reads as TGTGCCTGGAGTCGGGACAGTTCCCCCTACGAGCAGTACTTC.

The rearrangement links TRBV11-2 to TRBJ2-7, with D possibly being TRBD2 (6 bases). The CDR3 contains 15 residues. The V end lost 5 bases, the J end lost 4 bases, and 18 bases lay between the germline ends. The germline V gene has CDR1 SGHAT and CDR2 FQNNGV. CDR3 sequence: CASSDHRDGGYEQYF. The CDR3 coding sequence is TGTGCCAGCAGCGATCACCGGGACGGGGGATACGAGCAGTACTTC.

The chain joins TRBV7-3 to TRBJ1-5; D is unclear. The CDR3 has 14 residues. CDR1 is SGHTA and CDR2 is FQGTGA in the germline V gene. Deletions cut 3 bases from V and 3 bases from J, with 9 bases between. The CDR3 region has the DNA TGTGCCAGCAGCTTCTCTGGTTACAATCAGCCCCAGCATTTT. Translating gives CASSFSGYNQPQHF. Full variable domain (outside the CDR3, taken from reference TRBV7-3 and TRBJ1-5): GAGVSQTPSNKVTEKGKYVELRCDPISGHTALYWYRQSLGQGPEFLIYFQGTGAADDSGLPNDRFFAVRPEGSVSTLKIQRTERGDSAVYLCASSFSGYNQPQHFGDGTRLSIL.